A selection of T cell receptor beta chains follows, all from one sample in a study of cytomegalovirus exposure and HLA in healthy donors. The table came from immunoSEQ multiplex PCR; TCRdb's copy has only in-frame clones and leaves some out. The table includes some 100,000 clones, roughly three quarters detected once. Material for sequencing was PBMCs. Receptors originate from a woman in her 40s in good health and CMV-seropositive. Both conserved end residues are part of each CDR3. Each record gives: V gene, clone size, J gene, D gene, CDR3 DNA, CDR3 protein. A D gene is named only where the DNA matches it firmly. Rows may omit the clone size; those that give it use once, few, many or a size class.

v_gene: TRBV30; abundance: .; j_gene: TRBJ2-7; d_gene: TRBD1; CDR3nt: TGTGCCTGGAGTAACTCCCGGGACAGGGGACACTACGAGCAGTACTTC; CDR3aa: CAWSNSRDRGHYEQYF
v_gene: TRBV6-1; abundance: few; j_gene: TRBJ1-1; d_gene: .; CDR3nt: TGTGCCAGCAGTACACGGGTAGACACTGAAGCTTTCTTT; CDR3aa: CASSTRVDTEAFF
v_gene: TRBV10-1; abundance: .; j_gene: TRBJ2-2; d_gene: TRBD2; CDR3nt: TGCGCCAGCAGTAGGGGACTAACCACCGGGGAGCTGTTTTTT; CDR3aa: CASSRGLTTGELFF
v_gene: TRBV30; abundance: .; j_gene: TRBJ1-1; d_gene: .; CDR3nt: TGTGCCTGGACTCGGGGGGCCTTGACTGAAGCTTTCTTT; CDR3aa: CAWTRGALTEAFF
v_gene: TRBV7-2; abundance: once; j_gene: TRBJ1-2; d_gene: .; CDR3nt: TGTGCCAGCAGCACACCAACAGGGTTTTACTATGGCTACACCTTC; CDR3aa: CASSTPTGFYYGYTF
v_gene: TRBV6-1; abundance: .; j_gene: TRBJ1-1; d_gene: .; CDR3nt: TGTGCCAGCAAGGCGGTTGGGAAAGCGGATGAAGCTTTCTTT; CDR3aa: CASKAVGKADEAFF
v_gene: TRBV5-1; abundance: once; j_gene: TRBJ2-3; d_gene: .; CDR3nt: TGCGCCAGCAGCTTGGCCGGCCAGGGAAGGACAGATACGCAGTATTTT; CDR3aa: CASSLAGQGRTDTQYF
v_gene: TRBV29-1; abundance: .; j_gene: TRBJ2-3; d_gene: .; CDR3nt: TGCAGCGCCCAACTCGGGACTCGATTTAGGACAGATACGCAGTATTTT; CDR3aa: CSAQLGTRFRTDTQYF
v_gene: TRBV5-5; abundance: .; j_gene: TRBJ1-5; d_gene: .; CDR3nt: TGTGCCAGCAGCTTGGTGCCAGGGGCACCTTATAGCAATCAGCCCCAGCATTTT; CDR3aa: CASSLVPGAPYSNQPQHF
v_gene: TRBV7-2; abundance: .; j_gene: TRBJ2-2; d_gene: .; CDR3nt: TGTGCCAGCAGCCCGGCACTACCCACCGGGGAGCTGTTTTTT; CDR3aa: CASSPALPTGELFF
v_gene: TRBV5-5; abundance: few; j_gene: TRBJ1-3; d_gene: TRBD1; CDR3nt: TGTGCCAGCAGCTTGATGGAGGGGGCAACTGGAAACACCATATATTTT; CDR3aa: CASSLMEGATGNTIYF
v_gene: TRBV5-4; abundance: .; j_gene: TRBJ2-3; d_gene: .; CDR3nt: TGTGCCAGCAGCTTGGAGCTAGGAGCAGATACGCAGTATTTT; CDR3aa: CASSLELGADTQYF
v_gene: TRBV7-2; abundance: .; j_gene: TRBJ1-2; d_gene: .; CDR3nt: TGTGCCAGCAGCTTAGACGACCTGGCAGGGTGGAACTATGGCTACACCTTC; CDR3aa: CASSLDDLAGWNYGYTF
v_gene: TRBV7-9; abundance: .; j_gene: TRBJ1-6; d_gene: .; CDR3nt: TGTGCCACCCCTCGGGGAAACCCTAGCTCCTATAATTCACCCCTCCACTTT; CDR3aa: CATPRGNPSSYNSPLHF
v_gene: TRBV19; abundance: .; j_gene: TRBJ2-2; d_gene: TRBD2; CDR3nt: TGTGCCAGTAGTTTGGGACTAGCCCACGGGCTGTTTTTT; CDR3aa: CASSLGLAHGLFF
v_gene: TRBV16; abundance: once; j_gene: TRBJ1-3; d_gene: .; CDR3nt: TGTGCCAGCAGCCATGGCAGCTCTGGAAACACCATATATTTT; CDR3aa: CASSHGSSGNTIYF
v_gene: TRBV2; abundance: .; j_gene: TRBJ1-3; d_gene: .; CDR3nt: TGTGCCAGTCGACAGGCGTCCCCTGGAAACACCATATATTTT; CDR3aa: CASRQASPGNTIYF
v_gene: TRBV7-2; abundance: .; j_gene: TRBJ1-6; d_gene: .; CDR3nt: TGTGCCAGCAGCCAAACTGGGGGGTCCTATAATTCACCCCTCCACTTT; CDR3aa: CASSQTGGSYNSPLHF
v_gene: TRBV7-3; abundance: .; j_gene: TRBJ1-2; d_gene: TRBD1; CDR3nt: TGTGCCAGCAGCCAATTCCCGGGACAGGGGGTCCTATATGGCTACACCTTC; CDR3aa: CASSQFPGQGVLYGYTF
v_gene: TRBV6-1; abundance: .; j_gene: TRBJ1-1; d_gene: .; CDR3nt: TGTGCCAGCAGTGAATCTGGCAGGGTCACTGAAGCTTTCTTT; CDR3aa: CASSESGRVTEAFF
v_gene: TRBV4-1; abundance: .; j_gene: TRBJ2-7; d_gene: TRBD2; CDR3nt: TGCGCCAGCAGCCAAGCCTTAGGGACTAACCGCTACGAGCAGTACTTC; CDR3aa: CASSQALGTNRYEQYF
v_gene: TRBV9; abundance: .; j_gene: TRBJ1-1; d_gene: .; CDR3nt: TGTGCCAGCAGCGAACATTTGAACACTGAAGCTTTCTTT; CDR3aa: CASSEHLNTEAFF